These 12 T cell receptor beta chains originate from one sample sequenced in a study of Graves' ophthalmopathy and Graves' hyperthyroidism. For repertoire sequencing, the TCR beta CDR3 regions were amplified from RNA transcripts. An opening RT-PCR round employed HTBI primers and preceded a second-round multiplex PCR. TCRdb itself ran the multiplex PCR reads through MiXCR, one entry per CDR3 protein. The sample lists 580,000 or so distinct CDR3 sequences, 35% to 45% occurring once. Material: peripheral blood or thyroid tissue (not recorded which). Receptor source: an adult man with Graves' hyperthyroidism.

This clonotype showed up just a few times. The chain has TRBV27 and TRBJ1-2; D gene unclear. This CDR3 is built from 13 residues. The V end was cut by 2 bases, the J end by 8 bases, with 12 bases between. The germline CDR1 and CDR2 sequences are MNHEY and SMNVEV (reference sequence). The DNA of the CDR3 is TGTGCCAGCAGTTTAGGGGAATCTTGGGGCTACACCTTC. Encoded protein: CASSLGESWGYTF.

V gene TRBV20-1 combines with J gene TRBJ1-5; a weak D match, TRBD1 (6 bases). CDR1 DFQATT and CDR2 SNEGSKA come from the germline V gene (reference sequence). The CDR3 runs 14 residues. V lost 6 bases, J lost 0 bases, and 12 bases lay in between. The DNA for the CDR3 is TGCAGTGCCAGCAGGGGTCATAGCAATCAGCCCCAGCATTTT. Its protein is CSASRGHSNQPQHF.

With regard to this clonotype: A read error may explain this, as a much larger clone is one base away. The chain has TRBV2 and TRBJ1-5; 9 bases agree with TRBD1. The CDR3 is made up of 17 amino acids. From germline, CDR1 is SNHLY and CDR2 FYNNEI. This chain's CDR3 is CDSSEQGAVYSNQPQHF. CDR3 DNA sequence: TGTGACAGCAGCGAACAGGGGGCAGTGTATAGCAATCAGCCCCAGCATTTT.

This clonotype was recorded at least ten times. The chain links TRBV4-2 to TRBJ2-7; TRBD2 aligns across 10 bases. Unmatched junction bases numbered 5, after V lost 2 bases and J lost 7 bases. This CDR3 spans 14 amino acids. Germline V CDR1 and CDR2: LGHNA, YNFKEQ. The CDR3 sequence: CASSQILAGDEQYF. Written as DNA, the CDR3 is TGTGCCAGCAGCCAAATTCTAGCGGGGGATGAGCAGTACTTC.

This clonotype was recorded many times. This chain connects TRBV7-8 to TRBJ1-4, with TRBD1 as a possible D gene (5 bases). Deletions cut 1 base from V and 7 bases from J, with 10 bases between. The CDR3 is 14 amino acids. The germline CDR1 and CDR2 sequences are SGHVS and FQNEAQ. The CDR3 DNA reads TGTGCCAGCAGCTTAGGGGCAGGGCGTGAAAAACTGTTTTTT. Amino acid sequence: CASSLGAGREKLFF.

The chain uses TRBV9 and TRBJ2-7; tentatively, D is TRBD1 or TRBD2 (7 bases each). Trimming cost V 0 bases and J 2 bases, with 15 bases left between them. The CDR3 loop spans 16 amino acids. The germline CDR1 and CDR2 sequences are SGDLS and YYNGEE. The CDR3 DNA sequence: TGTGCCAGCAGCGTAGGAGGGGGAGGGGGCACCTACGAGCAGTACTTC. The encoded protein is CASSVGGGGGTYEQYF.

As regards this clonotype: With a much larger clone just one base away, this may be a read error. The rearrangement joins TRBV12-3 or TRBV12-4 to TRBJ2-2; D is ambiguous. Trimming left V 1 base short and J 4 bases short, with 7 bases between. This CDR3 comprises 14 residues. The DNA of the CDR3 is TGTGCCAGCAGTTTAGTCCAGTCCACCGGGGAGCTGTTTTTT. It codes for CASSLVQSTGELFF.

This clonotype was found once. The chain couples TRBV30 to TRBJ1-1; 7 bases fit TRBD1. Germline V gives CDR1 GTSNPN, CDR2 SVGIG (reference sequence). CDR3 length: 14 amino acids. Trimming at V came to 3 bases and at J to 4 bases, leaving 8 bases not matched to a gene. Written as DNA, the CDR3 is TGTGCCTGGAGGAAAAGCAGGGGGGCCACTGAAGCTTTCTTT. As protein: CAWRKSRGATEAFF.

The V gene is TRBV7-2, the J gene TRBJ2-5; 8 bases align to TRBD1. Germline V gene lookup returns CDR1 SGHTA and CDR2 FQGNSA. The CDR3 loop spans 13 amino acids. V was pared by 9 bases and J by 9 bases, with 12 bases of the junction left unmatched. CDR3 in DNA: TGTGCCAGTACTGGACAGGGTGGCCAGCCCCAGTACTTC. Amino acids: CASTGQGGQPQYF.

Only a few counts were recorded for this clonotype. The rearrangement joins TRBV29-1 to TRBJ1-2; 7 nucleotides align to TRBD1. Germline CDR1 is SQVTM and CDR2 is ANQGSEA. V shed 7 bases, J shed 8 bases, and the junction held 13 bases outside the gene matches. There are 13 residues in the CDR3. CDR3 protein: CSAGGGGELGYTF. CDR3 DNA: TGCAGCGCTGGTGGAGGGGGCGAACTCGGCTACACCTTC. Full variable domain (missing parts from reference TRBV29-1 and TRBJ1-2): SAVISQKPSRDICQRGTSLTIQCQVDSQVTMMFWYRQQPGQSLTLIATANQGSEATYESGFVIDKFPISRPNLTFSTLTVSNMSPEDSSIYLCSAGGGGELGYTFGSGTRLTVV.

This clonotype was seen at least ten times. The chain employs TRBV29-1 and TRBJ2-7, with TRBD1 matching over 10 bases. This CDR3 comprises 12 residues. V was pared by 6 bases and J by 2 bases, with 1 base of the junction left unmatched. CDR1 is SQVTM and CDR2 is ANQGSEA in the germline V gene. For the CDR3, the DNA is TGCAGCGTGACAGGGGGCACCTACGAGCAGTACTTC. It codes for CSVTGGTYEQYF.

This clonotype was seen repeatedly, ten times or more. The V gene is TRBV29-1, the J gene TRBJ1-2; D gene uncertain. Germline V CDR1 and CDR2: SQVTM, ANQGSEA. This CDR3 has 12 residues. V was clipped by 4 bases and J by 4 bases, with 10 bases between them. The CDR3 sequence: CSVVLVSYGYTF. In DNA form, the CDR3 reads TGCAGCGTTGTTTTGGTGAGCTATGGCTACACCTTC.